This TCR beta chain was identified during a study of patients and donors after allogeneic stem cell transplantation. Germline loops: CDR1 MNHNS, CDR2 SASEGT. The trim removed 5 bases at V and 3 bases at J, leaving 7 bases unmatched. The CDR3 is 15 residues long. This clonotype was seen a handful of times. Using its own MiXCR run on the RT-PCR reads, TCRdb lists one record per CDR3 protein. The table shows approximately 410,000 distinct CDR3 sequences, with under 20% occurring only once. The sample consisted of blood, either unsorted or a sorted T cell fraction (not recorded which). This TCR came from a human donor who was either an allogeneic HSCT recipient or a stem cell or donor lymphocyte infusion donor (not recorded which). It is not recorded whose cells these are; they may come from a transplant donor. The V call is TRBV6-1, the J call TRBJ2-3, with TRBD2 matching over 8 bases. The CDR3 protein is CASSQPGGATDTQYF. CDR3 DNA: TGTGCCAGCAGTCAACCCGGGGGGGCTACAGATACGCAGTATTTT.